Sequencing of this T cell receptor (beta chain) was carried out in a study of blood T cells in healthy people across ages. Across the whole study: Capturing about one barcoded beta molecule per two T cells was achieved by template switching.

There were healthy Caucasian individuals from Russia, aged 6 to 90, serving as donors. It was with a sample-barcoded 5' primer and a J-beta primer mix that a second PCR of roughly 7 to 12 cycles was run. Every sample gave at least 2.5 million paired-end reads containing CDR3. In TCRdb, the 5' RACE reads were re-called with MiXCR into one record per CDR3 protein. The sample lists 1,300,000 or so distinct CDR3 sequences, 55% to 75% occurring once. This clonotype was counted only a few times. The antigen is not known. Findings and limits, study-wide: Correlation between TCR beta diversity and naive T cell percentage was strong.

The CDR3 runs 14 residues. V gave up 1 base and J gave up 8 bases, with 9 bases separating them. Germline V CDR1 and CDR2: SGHDN, FVKESK. The rearrangement uses TRBV14 and TRBJ1-6; D uncertain. The sequencing sample was made of blood. This clonotype was obtained from a man in his late teens or twenties in good health. CDR3 DNA: TGTGCCAGCAGCCAAGTGGCAGGCGATTCACCCCTCCACTTT. This codes for CASSQVAGDSPLHF.